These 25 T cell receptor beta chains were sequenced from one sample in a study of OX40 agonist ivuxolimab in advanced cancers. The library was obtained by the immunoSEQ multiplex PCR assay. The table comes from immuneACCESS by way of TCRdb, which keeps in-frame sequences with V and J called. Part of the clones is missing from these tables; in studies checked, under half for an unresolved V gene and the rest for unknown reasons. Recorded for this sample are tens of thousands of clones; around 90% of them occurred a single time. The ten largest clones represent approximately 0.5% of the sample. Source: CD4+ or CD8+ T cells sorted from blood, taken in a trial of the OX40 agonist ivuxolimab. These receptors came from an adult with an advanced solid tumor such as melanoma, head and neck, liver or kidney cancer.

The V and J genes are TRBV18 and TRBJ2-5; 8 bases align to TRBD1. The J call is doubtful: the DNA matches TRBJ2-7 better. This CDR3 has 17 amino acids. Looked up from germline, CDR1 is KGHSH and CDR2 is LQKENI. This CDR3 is CASSTRWPGQGFYEQYF. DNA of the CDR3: TGTGCCAGCTCAACCCGGTGGCCCGGACAGGGATTCTACGAGCAGTACTTC.

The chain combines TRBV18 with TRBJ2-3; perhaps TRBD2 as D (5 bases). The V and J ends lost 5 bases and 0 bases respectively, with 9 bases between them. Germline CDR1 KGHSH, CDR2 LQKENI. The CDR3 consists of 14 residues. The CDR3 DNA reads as TGTGCCAGCTCAGGACTCACTAGCACAGATACGCAGTATTTT. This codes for CASSGLTSTDTQYF.

The chain's CDR3 is CASSWATSGSWNEQFF. The CDR3 DNA is TGTGCCAGCAGCTGGGCGACTAGCGGGAGTTGGAATGAGCAGTTCTTC. The chain has TRBV5-4 and TRBJ2-1; the match to TRBD2 covers 12 bases. With V trimmed by 3 bases and J by 7 bases, 8 bases remained unmatched. The CDR3 runs 16 residues. The V gene's germline CDR1 is SGHNT and CDR2 YYREEE (reference sequence).

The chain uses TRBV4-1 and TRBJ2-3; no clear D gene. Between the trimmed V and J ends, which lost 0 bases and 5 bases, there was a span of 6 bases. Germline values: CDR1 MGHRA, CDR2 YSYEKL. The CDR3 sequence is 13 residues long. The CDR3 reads CASSQERRDTQYF. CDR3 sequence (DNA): TGCGCCAGCAGCCAAGAAAGACGAGATACGCAGTATTTT.

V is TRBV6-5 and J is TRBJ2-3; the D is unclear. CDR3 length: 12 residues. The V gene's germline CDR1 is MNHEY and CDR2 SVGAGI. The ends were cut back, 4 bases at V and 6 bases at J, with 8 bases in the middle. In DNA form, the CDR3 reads TGTGCCAGCAGTTCCCGAATGGATACGCAGTATTTT. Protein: CASSSRMDTQYF.

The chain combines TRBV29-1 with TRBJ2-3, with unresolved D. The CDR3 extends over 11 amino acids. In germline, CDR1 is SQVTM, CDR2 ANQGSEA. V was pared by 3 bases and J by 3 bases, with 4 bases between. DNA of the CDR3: TGCAGCGTTGAGGTAACAGATACGCAGTATTTT. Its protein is CSVEVTDTQYF.

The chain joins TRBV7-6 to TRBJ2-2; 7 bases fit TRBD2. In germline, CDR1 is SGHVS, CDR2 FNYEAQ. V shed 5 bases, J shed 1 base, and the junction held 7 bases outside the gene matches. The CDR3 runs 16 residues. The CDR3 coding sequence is TGTGCCAGCAGCCCCATGAGCGGGATGAACACCGGGGAGCTGTTTTTT. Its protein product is CASSPMSGMNTGELFF.

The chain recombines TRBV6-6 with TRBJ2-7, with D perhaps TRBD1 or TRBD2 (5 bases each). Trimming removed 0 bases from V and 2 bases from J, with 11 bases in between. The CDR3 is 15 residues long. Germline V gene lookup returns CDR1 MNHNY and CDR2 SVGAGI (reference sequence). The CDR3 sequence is CASSYSTGGAYEQYF. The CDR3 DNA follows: TGTGCCAGCAGTTACTCGACTGGGGGAGCCTACGAGCAGTACTTC.

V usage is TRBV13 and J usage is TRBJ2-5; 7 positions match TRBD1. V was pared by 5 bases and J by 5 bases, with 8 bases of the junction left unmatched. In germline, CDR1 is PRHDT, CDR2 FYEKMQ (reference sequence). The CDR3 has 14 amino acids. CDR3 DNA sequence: TGTGCCAGCAGCCCCGAGGGGGCTAGGGAGACCCAGTACTTC. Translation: CASSPEGARETQYF.

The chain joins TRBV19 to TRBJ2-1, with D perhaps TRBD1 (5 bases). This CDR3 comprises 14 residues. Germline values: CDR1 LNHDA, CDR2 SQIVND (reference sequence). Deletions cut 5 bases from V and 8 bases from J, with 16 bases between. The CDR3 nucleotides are TGTGCCAGTAGTCCTGGACAAGCGCGGTATGAGCAGTTCTTC. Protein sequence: CASSPGQARYEQFF.

The CDR3 DNA reads as TGTGCCAGCAGTCAACTCCCAGAGATTCAGCCCCAGCATTTT. Protein sequence: CASSQLPEIQPQHF. V usage is TRBV28 and J usage is TRBJ1-5; D is unresolved. With 5 bases removed from V and 6 bases from J, the gap between germline ends came to 14 bases. The CDR3 is 14 amino acids. The germline V gene has CDR1 MDHEN and CDR2 SYDVKM.

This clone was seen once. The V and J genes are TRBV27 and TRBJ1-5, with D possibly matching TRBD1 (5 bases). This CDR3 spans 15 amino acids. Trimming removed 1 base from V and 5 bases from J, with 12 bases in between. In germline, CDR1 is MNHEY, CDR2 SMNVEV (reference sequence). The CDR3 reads CASSLCPEGDQPQHF. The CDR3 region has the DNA TGTGCCAGCAGTTTATGCCCGGAAGGGGATCAGCCCCAGCATTTT.

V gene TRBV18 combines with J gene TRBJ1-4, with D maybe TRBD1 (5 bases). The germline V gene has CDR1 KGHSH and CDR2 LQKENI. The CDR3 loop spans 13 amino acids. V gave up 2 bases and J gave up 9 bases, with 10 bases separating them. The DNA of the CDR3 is TGTGCCAGCTCACCAGCGGGGGGGAAAAAACTGTTTTTT. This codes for CASSPAGGKKLFF.

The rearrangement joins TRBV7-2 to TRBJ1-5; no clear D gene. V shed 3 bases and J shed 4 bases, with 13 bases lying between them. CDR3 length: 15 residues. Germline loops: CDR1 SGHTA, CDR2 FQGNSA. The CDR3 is CASSFGGRENQPQHF. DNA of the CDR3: TGTGCCAGCAGCTTCGGAGGTCGCGAGAATCAGCCCCAGCATTTT.

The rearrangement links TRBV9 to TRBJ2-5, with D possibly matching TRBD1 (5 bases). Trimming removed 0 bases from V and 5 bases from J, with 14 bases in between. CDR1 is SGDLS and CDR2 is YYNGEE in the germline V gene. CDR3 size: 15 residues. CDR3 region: CASSVVGALGETQYF. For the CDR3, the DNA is TGTGCCAGCAGCGTAGTAGGGGCGCTAGGGGAGACCCAGTACTTC.

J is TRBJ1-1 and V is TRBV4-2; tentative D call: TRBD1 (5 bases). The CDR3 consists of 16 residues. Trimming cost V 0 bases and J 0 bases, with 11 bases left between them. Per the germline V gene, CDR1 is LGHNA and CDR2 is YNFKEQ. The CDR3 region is CASSQDGAAMNTEAFF. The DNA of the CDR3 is TGTGCCAGCAGCCAAGATGGGGCTGCCATGAACACTGAAGCTTTCTTT.

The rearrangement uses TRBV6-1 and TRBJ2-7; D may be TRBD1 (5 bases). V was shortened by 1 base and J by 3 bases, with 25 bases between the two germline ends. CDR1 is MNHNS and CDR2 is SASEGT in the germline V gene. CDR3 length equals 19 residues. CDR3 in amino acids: CASSEGKLTPRQYFYEQYF. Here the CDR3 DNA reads TGTGCCAGCAGTGAAGGAAAGCTAACCCCCAGACAGTACTTCTACGAGCAGTACTTC.

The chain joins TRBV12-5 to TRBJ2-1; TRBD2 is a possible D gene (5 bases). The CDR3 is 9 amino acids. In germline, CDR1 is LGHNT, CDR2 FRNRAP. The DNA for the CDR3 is TGTAGCGGCGGAGATGAGCAGTTCTTC. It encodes CSGGDEQFF.

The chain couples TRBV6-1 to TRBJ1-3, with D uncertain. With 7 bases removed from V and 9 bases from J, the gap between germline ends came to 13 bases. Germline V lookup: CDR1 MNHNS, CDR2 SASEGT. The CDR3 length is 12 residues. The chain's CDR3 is CASTEPKFTIYF. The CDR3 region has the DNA TGTGCCAGCACAGAGCCCAAGTTCACCATATATTTT.

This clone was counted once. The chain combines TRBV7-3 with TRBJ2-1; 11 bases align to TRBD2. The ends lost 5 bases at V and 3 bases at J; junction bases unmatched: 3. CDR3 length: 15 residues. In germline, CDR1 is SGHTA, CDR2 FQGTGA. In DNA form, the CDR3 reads TGTGCCAGCAGCCCCGGGACTAGCGGCTACAATGAGCAGTTCTTC. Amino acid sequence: CASSPGTSGYNEQFF. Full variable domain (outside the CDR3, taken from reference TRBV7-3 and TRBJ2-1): GAGVSQTPSNKVTEKGKYVELRCDPISGHTALYWYRQSLGQGPEFLIYFQGTGAADDSGLPNDRFFAVRPEGSVSTLKIQRTERGDSAVYLCASSPGTSGYNEQFFGPGTRLTVL.

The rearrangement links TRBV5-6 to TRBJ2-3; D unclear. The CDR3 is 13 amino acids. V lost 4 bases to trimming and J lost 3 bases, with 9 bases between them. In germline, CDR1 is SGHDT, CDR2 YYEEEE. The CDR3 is CASSKERTDTQYF. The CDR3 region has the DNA TGTGCCAGCAGCAAGGAAAGAACAGATACGCAGTATTTT.

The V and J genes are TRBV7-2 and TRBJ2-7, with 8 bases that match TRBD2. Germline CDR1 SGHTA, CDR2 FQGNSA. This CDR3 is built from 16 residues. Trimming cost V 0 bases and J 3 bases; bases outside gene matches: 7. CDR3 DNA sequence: TGTGCCAGCAGCTTAGCGTCGGCGGGGGGCCTCTACGAGCAGTACTTC. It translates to CASSLASAGGLYEQYF.

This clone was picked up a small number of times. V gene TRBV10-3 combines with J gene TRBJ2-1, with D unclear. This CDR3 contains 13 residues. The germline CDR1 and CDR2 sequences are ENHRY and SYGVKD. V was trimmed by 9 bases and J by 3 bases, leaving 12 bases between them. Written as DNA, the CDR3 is TGTGCCATAAAACCGGGCGTCTACAATGAGCAGTTCTTC. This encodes CAIKPGVYNEQFF.

The CDR3: CASSSRGSGYYNEQFF. As DNA, the CDR3 is TGTGCCAGCAGCTCCCGCGGTAGCGGGTATTACAATGAGCAGTTCTTC. The rearrangement joins TRBV2 to TRBJ2-1, with 7 bases that match TRBD2. There are 16 residues in the CDR3. Germline lookup yields CDR1 SNHLY and CDR2 FYNNEI. The J segment lost 4 bases and the V segment lost 6 bases, leaving 12 bases of the junction unmatched.

The DNA of the CDR3 is TGTGCCAGCAGCCCAGGGACAGCGGATGAGCAGTTCTTC. Encoded protein: CASSPGTADEQFF. This chain links TRBV7-9 with TRBJ2-1; 7 bases are shared with TRBD1. V shed 5 bases and J 8 bases; nucleotides not matched to a gene: 6. Germline V gene lookup returns CDR1 SEHNR and CDR2 FQNEAQ (reference sequence). This CDR3 has 13 residues.